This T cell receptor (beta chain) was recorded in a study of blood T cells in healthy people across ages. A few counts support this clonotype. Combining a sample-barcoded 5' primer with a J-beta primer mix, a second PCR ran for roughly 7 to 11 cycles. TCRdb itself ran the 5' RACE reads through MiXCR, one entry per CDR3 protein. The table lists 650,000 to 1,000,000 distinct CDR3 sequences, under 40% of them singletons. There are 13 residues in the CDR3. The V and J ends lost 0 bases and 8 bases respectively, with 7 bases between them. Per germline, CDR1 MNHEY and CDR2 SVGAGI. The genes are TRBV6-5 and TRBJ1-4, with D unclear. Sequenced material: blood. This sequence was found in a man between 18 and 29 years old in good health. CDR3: CASSYSSLEKLFF. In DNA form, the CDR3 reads TGTGCCAGCAGTTACTCGTCCTTGGAAAAACTGTTTTTT.